This TCR beta chain was recorded in a study of blood T cell repertoires in COVID-19. Participant ages covered roughly 18 to 89 years across about 25 US areas. Two negative PCRs, clearance, or symptom resolution characterized the recovered Cohort 3 donors. CDR1 and CDR2 (germline): MGHRA, YSYEKL. The J segment lost 4 bases and the V segment lost 5 bases, leaving 4 bases of the junction unmatched. CDR3 length: 14 amino acids. Sequencing was performed with immunoSEQ multiplex PCR; in TCRdb, only in-frame clones are kept and a portion is missing. The sample includes a few hundred thousand clones, approximately 92% of them seen just once.

The sample comprised PBMCs or T cells enriched from blood (not recorded which). This sequence joins TRBV4-1 and TRBJ2-7; TRBD2 aligns across 11 bases. This TCR derives from a woman under 40 who had recovered from COVID-19. The CDR3 protein is CASSYGTSGYEQYF. CDR3 sequence (DNA): TGCGCCAGCAGCTATGGGACTAGCGGTTACGAGCAGTACTTC.